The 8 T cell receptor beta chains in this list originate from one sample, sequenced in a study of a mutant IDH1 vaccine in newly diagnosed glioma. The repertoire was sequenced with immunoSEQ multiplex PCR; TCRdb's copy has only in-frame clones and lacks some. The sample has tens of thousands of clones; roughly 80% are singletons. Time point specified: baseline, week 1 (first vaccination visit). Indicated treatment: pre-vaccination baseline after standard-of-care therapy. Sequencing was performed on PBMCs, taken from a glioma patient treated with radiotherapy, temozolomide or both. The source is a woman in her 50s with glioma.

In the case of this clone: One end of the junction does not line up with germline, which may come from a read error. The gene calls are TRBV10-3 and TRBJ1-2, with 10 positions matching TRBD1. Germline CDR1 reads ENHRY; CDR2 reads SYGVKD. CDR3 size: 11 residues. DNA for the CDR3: TGTGCCATCAAAGGGACAGGGGTTTCGGCCTTC. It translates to CAIKGTGVSAF.

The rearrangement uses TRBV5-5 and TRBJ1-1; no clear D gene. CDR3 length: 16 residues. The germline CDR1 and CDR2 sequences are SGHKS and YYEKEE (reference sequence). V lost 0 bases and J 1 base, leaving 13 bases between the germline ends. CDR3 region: CASSLGRNRGNTEAFF. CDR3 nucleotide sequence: TGTGCCAGCAGCTTGGGGCGAAATCGGGGGAACACTGAAGCTTTCTTT.

In DNA form, the CDR3 reads TGTGCCAGCGCAGGGGTCTGGAACACTGAAGCTTTCTTT. Its translation: CASAGVWNTEAFF. The V gene is TRBV6-5, the J gene TRBJ1-1; a possible D gene is TRBD1 (6 bases). Looked up from germline, CDR1 is MNHEY and CDR2 is SVGAGI. With 8 bases removed from V and 1 base from J, the gap between germline ends came to 11 bases. This CDR3 region has 13 residues.

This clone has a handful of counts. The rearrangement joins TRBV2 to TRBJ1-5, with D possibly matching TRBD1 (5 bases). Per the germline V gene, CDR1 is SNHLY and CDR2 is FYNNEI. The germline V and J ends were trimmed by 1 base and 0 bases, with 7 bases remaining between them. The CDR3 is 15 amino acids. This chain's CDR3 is CASSEGGASNQPQHF. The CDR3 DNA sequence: TGTGCCAGCAGTGAAGGAGGGGCTAGCAATCAGCCCCAGCATTTT. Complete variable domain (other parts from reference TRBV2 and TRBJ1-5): EPEVTQTPSHQVTQMGQEVILRCVPISNHLYFYWYRQILGQKVEFLVSFYNNEISEKSEIFDDQFSVERPDGSNFTLKIRSTKLEDSAMYFCASSEGGASNQPQHFGDGTRLSIL.

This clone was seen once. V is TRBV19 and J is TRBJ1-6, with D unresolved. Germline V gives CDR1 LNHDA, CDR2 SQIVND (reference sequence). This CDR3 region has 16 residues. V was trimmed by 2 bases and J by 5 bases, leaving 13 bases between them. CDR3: CASSILAGSDNSPLHF. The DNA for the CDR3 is TGTGCCAGTAGTATACTGGCCGGGTCGGATAATTCACCCCTCCACTTT.

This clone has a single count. CDR3 protein: CASSARGQGNTIYF. CDR3 nucleotide sequence: TGTGCCAGCAGCGCAAGAGGACAGGGAAACACCATATATTTT. The rearrangement links TRBV7-2 to TRBJ1-3; maybe TRBD1 (6 bases). The CDR3 has 14 residues. The germline V gene has CDR1 SGHTA and CDR2 FQGNSA. Trimming stripped 5 bases from V and 4 bases from J, with 12 bases between.

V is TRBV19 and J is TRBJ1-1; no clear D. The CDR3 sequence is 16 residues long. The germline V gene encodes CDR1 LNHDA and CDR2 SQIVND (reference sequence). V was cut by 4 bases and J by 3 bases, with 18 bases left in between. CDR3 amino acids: CASSTLGFVGYTEAFF. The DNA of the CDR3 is TGTGCCAGTAGTACGTTGGGGTTTGTCGGGTACACTGAAGCTTTCTTT.

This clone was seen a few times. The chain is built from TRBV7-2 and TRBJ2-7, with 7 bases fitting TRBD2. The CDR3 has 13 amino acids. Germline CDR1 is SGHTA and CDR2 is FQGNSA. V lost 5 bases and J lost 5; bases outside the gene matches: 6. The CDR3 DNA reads TGTGCCAGCAGCGGGGGGGGTTTGCACGAGCAGTACTTC. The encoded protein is CASSGGGLHEQYF.